These T cell receptor beta chains were read from a single sample in a study of shared clonotypes between healthy human individuals. Method: immunoSEQ multiplex PCR; TCRdb's copy keeps in-frame clones and lacks some. The table includes approximately 510,000 clones, more than 65% detected once. The sequenced sample was PBMCs. All receptors derive from a woman aged 40 to 49 in good health. Some clones in this sample may be carry-over from other donors' samples. CDR3s include the opening cysteine and the closing phenylalanine or tryptophan. Clone sizes are given selectively: once, few, many, or a class where the clone is expanded.

j_call clone_size v_call cdr3_aa
. . TRBV18 CASALGDRGFDEQYF
TRBJ1-5 . TRBV10-3 CAISETGGNQPQHF
TRBJ1-5 . TRBV28 CASSSGQEYQPQHF
TRBJ1-4 . TRBV27 CASSFLGEKLFF
TRBJ2-6 . TRBV9 CASSKEPGANVLTF
TRBJ2-7 . TRBV10-3 CAISEGHRGSYYEQYF
TRBJ2-5 . TRBV14 CASSQEGGYAQETQYF
TRBJ2-1 . TRBV5-8 CASSFGLAYNEQFF
TRBJ2-1 . TRBV5-4 CASSSPTSNEQFF
TRBJ1-3 . TRBV6-6 CASKNQGAGNTIYF
TRBJ2-6 . TRBV14 CASSQLEQPRGANVLTF
TRBJ2-3 . TRBV28 CASSKQGPDTQYF
TRBJ1-5 . TRBV5-5 CASSLVQGRQPQHF
TRBJ2-5 . TRBV28 CASSSLAGGVETQYF
TRBJ1-1 . TRBV27 CASSLSFGDTEAFF
TRBJ2-2 . TRBV11-1 CASSPSGSGTGELFF
TRBJ2-7 . TRBV4-2 CASSQDPGGPGEQYF
TRBJ2-7 . TRBV6-1 CASSEPGASGRGYEQYF
TRBJ1-1 . TRBV5-1 CASSSGHSNTEAFF
TRBJ2-7 . TRBV9 CASNFRGQGGDEQYF
TRBJ1-1 . TRBV6-5 CASSARQGRYTEAFF
TRBJ1-2 . TRBV9 CASSVAQGAESYGYTF
TRBJ2-3 . TRBV28 CASSHRTWTDTQYF
TRBJ1-6 . TRBV7-9 CASSLEGSYNSPLHF
TRBJ2-7 . TRBV28 CASSPWTGIYEQYF
TRBJ2-1 . TRBV7-8 CASSLGFSSYNEQFF
TRBJ2-1 few TRBV6-7 CASSYTQTGNWCPYNEQFF
TRBJ1-1 . TRBV27 CASSSGQGSRSGTEAFF
TRBJ1-5 . TRBV19 CASSIGVLGFGNQPQHF
TRBJ1-5 . TRBV12-2 CASRSPSGTELPPQHF
TRBJ2-7 . TRBV7-8 CASSQGLVYEQYF
TRBJ1-5 . TRBV4-3 CASSQEGEPQHF
TRBJ2-7 few TRBV7-9 CASSPRGSVGDEQYF
TRBJ1-5 once TRBV2 CASSQGAGQPQHF
TRBJ2-1 . TRBV28 CASSTSRTGAPYNEQFF
TRBJ2-1 . TRBV6-1 CASSGVAGVGYNEQFF
TRBJ1-5 few TRBV6-1 CASRGTGNQPQHF
TRBJ2-5 . TRBV11-2 CASSLIQGLETQYF
TRBJ1-6 . TRBV9 CASSEGTARYNSPLHF
TRBJ2-1 . TRBV5-4 CASSLGGHSSYNEQFF
TRBJ2-7 . TRBV18 CASSPGLNSEQYF
TRBJ2-7 . TRBV5-6 CASSSRRTGAYEQYF
TRBJ2-1 . TRBV30 CAWSWGYNEQFF
TRBJ2-2 . TRBV7-9 CASSLAWQGGSTGELFF
TRBJ1-2 . TRBV7-3 CASSGRLGRHYGYTF
TRBJ2-2 . TRBV7-2 CASRFGIGELFF
TRBJ2-2 . TRBV28 CASTLTGANTGELFF
TRBJ1-2 . TRBV15 CATSRGLNYGYTF
TRBJ1-1 . TRBV28 CASSRPSGGVAEAFF
TRBJ1-1 . TRBV28 CASSLWMKGEAFF
TRBJ2-1 . TRBV6-6 CASSHGLAGGGEQFF